This TCR beta chain was obtained from a study of PD-L1 blockade in urothelial cancer. Study information: At 3 weeks after treatment start (second dose) and again at 6 weeks, blood was analyzed.

As to time point: pretreatment peripheral blood. The V gene's germline CDR1 is SNHLY and CDR2 FYNNEI. The CDR3 sequence is 18 residues long. The V and J ends lost 4 bases and 7 bases, in that order; junction bases with no gene match: 14. By sample fraction, this clone is large (0.1 to 1%). Its antigen is not identified. TCRdb's copy holds only in-frame clones and misses some; the assay was immunoSEQ multiplex PCR. The sample carries around 57,000 clones, 80% to 90% recorded once. Study-level points and caveats: Durable benefit accompanied greater 3-week expansion of tumor-associated blood clones.

This rearrangement joins TRBV2 to TRBJ1-5; TRBD1 matches 12 bases. The sequence came from a man between 70 and 80 years old with urothelial cancer. The material sequenced was PBMCs, taken around atezolizumab (anti-PD-L1) treatment. The CDR3 DNA sequence: TGTGCCAGCAGTGGAACCAACCCCGGGACAGGGGGCAGGCAGCCCCAGCATTTT. Protein sequence: CASSGTNPGTGGRQPQHF.